This T cell receptor beta chain comes out of a study of T cell repertoires in cytomegalovirus infection. The overall study: The public TCR beta signatures pointed to both CMV infection and matching HLA type.

Via MiXCR, TCRdb re-called the reads, giving one row per CDR3 protein. Here the sample spans fewer than 550,000 distinct CDR3 sequences, over 9% being singletons. This clonotype has a count of ten or more. Antigen unknown. Study conclusions and caveats: Frequencies of public TCR beta families were cumulated, and this identified carriers of CMV plus the relevant HLA. What dominated the ex vivo response were HLA-C-restricted CMV-specific TCR beta clonotypes.

The germline CDR1 and CDR2 sequences are SGHAT and FQNNGV. V lost 1 base and J 8 bases, leaving 14 bases between the germline ends. The CDR3 totals 14 residues. This chain joins TRBV11-2 and TRBJ1-1; D remains unclear. This sequence was found in a human donor in good health (CMV status not recorded). Some clones in this sample may be carry-over from other donors' samples. The sequencing input was PBMCs. The CDR3 DNA reads as TGTGCCAGCAGCTTAGGACGGTGGGTCGTAGAAGCTTTCTTT. It yields the protein CASSLGRWVVEAFF.